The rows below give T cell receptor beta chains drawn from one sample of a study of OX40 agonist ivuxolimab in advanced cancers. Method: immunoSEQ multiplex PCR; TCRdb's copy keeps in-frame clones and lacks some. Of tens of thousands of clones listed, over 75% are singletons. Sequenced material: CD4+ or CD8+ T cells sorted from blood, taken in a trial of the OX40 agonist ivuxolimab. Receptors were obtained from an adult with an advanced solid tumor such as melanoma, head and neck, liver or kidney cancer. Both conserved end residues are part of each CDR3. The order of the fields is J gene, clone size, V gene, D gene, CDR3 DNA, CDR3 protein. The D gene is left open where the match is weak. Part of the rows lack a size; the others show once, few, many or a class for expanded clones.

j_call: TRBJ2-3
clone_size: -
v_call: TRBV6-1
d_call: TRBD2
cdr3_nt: TGTGCCAGCAGTGGGACTAGGACAGATACGCAGTATTTT
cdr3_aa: CASSGTRTDTQYF

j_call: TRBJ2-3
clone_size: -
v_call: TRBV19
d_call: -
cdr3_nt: TGTGCCAGTAGTATAGGCCTAGCGCCAGATACGCAGTATTTT
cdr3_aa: CASSIGLAPDTQYF

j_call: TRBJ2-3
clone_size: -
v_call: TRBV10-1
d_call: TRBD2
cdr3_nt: TGCGCCAGCAGTTCTGCGGGAGAGGGAGATACGCAGTATTTT
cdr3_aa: CASSSAGEGDTQYF

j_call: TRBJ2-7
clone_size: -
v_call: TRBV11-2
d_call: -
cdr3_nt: TGTGCCAGCAGCTTACTAGTATCATCCAACGAGCAGTACTTC
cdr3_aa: CASSLLVSSNEQYF

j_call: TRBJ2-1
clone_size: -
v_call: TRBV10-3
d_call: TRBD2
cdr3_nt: TGTGCCATCACTAGCGGGGCCAACAATGAGCAGTTCTTC
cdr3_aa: CAITSGANNEQFF

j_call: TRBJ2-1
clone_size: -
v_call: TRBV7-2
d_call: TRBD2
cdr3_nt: TGTGCCAGCAGCACAGGATCAAATAGCGGGGGTTCCTACAATGAGCAGTTCTTC
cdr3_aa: CASSTGSNSGGSYNEQFF

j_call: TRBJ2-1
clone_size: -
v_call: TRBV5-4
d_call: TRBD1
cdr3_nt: TGTGCCAGCAGCCTCGAACCGGGACAGGGGGAGAATGAGCAGTTCTTC
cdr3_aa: CASSLEPGQGENEQFF

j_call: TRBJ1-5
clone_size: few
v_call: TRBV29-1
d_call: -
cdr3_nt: TGCAGCGTGGGGGGTGGACGGTATCAGCCCCAGCATTTT
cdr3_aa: CSVGGGRYQPQHF

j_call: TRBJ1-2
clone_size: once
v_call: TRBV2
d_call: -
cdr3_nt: TGTGCCACACAAGTGGGGCCATCTAGTCGCTACACCTTC
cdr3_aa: CATQVGPSSRYTF

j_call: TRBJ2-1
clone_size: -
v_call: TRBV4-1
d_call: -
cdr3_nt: TGCGCCAGCAGCCAAGAGGTAGCTAGCCGAGGGAATGAGCAGTTCTTC
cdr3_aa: CASSQEVASRGNEQFF

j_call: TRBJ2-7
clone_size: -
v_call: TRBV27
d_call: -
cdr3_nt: TGTGCCAGCAGTTTATCGCCTCAGAATTCCTACGAGCAGTACTTC
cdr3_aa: CASSLSPQNSYEQYF

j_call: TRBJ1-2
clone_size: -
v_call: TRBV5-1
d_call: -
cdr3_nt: TGCGCCAGCAGCTCTCGGGACATCGAGGGTCGTAACTATGGCTACACCTTC
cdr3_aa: CASSSRDIEGRNYGYTF

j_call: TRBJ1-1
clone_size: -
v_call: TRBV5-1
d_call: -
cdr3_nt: TGCGCCAGCAGCCCCCGGTGGGACGGGAACACTGAAGCTTTCTTT
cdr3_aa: CASSPRWDGNTEAFF

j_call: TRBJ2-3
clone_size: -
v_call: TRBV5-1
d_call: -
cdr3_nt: TGCGCCAGCAGCTTGTCGGCGGGGAGTCTCGCAGATACGCAGTATTTT
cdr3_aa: CASSLSAGSLADTQYF

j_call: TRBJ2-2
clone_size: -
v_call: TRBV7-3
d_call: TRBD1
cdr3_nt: TGTGCCAGCAGCTCCGGACAGGGTAACCTCGGGGAGCTGTTTTTT
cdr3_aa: CASSSGQGNLGELFF

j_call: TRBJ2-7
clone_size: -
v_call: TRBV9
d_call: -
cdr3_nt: TGTGCCAGCAGCGTAGGACTACAAGCGAACGAGCAGTACTTC
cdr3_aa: CASSVGLQANEQYF

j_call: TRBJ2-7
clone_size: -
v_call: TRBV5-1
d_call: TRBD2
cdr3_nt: TGCGCCAGCAGAGGTCAAAGCGGGAGCACCAGCTCCTACGAGCAGTACTTC
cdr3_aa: CASRGQSGSTSSYEQYF

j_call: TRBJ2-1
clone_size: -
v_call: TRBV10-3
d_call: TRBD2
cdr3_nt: TGTGCCATCAGCGGAACGGGACTAGCGGGAGGTTACAATGAGCAGTTCTTC
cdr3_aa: CAISGTGLAGGYNEQFF

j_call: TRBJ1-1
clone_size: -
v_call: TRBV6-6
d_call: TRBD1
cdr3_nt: TGTGCCAGCAGTCGGGACAGGAACACTGAAGCTTTCTTT
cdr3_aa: CASSRDRNTEAFF

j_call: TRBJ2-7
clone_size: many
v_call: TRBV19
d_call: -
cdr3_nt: TGTGCCAGTGTCTCTAACAGTGCTCCCTACGAGCAGTACTTC
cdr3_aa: CASVSNSAPYEQYF

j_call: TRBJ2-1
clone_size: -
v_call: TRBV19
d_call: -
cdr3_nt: TGTGCCAGTAGTATCACCATCTCCAATGAGCAGTTCTTC
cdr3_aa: CASSITISNEQFF

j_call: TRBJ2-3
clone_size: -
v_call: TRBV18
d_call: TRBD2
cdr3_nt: TGTGCCAGCTCACCACCGGCTAGCGGGAGAGATACGCAGTATTTT
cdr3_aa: CASSPPASGRDTQYF

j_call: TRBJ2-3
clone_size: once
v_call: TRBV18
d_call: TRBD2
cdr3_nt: TGTGCCAGCTCGGCGGGACTAGCGGGAGACGCAGATACGCAGTATTTT
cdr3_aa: CASSAGLAGDADTQYF

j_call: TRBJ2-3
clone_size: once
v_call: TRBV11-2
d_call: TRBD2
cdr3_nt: TGTGCCAGCAGCTGGACTAGCGGCCTTCGCACAGATACGCAGTATTTT
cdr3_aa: CASSWTSGLRTDTQYF

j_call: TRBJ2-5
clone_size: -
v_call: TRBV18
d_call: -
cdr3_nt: TGTGCCAGCTCACCAAGGCAGCCCCAAGAGACCCAGTACTTC
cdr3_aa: CASSPRQPQETQYF

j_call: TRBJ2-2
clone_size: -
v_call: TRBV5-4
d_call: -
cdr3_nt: TGTGCCAGCAGCTTGGACTTTTCCAACACCGGGGAGCTGTTTTTT
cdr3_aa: CASSLDFSNTGELFF

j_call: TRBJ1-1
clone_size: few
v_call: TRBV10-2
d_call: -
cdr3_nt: TGCGCCAGCATCAGGAATTTGGAGGACACTGAAGCTTTCTTT
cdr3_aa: CASIRNLEDTEAFF

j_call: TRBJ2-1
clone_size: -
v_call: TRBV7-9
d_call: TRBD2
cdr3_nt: TGTGCCAGCAGCTTAGGGAGGGGGCTAGCGGGAGAGAATGAGCAGTTCTTC
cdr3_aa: CASSLGRGLAGENEQFF

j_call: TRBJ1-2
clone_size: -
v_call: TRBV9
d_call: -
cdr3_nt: TGTGCCAGCAGCCCGGGCGATAAGGACGGCTACACCTTC
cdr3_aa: CASSPGDKDGYTF

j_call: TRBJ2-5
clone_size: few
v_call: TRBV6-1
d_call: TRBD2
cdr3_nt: TGTGCCAGCAGTGGCCCGGGACTAGCGGTCTGGGAGACCCAGTACTTC
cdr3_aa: CASSGPGLAVWETQYF

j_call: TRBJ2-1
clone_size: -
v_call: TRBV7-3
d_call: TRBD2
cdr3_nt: TGTGCCAGCAGCCAAACTAGCGGGCCGACCATTGGGGTAGAGCAGTTCTTC
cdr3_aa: CASSQTSGPTIGVEQFF

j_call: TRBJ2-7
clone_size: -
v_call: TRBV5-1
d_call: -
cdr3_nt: TGCGCCAGCAGCGTAAGGACAGAAAAAATCTACGAGCAGTACTTC
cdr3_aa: CASSVRTEKIYEQYF

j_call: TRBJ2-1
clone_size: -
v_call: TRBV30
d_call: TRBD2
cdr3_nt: TGTGCCTGGAGTGTACTGGCCTCTAGCGGGAGTTACAATGAGCAGTTCTTC
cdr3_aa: CAWSVLASSGSYNEQFF

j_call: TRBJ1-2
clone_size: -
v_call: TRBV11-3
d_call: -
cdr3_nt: TGTGCCAGCAGCTTCCGGGACATGAGAGGCTACACCTTC
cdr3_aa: CASSFRDMRGYTF

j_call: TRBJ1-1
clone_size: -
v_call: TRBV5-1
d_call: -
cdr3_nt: TGCGCCAGCAGCATGGGGGGACTGGACACTGAAGCTTTCTTT
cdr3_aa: CASSMGGLDTEAFF

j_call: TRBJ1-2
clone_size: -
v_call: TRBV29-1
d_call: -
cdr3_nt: TGCAGCACCCGAGACAGTATTGGCTACACCTTC
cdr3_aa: CSTRDSIGYTF

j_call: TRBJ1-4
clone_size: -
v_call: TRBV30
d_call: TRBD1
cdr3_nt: TGTGCCTGGAGTAAACTAGGACAGGCGGGAGGCGAAAAACTGTTTTTT
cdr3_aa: CAWSKLGQAGGEKLFF

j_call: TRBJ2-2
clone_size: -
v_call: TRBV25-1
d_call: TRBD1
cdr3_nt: TGTGCCAGCAGTGAAGACAGGGGCTCCTTGGGCGGGGAGCTGTTTTTT
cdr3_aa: CASSEDRGSLGGELFF